This TCR beta chain appears in the sequencing data of a study of blood T cell repertoires in COVID-19. In the study overall: Collection of acute and convalescent COVID-19 samples took place in the United States, Italy and Spain. From T cells, B-cell-depleted T cells, or PBMCs came the material, which was cDNA or gDNA.

J lost 4 bases, V lost 4 bases, and 7 bases had no gene match. Germline V gene data show CDR1 as LGHDT and CDR2 as YNNKEL (reference sequence). This CDR3 contains 16 residues. Method: immunoSEQ multiplex PCR; TCRdb's copy keeps in-frame clones and lacks some. The sample yields approximately 40,000 clones, approximately 92% seen once. Sequences were obtained from peripheral blood. This chain uses TRBV3-1 (or the pseudogene TRBV3-2) with TRBJ1-6; 7 nucleotides align to TRBD1. The sequence was collected from an elderly woman with acute or convalescent COVID-19. The CDR3 DNA sequence: TGTGCCAGCAGCCTTCTCCCACAGGGGTATAATTCACCCCTCCACTTT. Translated: CASSLLPQGYNSPLHF.